This T cell receptor (beta chain) was sequenced during a study of spatial heterogeneity in lung cancer. Study outcomes and limitations: In tumors, expanded intratumoral alpha and beta TCR counts tracked mutation counts.

The time point here: sample taken at primary tumor resection. The roughly 68 donors had untreated early-stage non-small cell lung cancer. This clonotype was detected a few times. Its target is not known. The CDR3 runs 15 residues. Per germline, CDR1 SGHTA and CDR2 FQGNSA. V shed 1 base and J shed 5 bases, with 14 bases lying between them. Every individual TCR cDNA molecule carried its own unique molecular identifier, which allowed correction of PCR and sequencing errors. TCRdb re-analysed the 5' RACE reads in MiXCR, keeping a single row per CDR3 protein. The sample has around 4,000 distinct CDR3 sequences, 11% seen once.

J is TRBJ2-5 and V is TRBV7-2; D is unclear. The source material was lung tumor tissue, sampled at surgery. The sequence was obtained from a male donor with early-stage non-small cell lung cancer. The CDR3 coding sequence is TGTGCCAGCAGCTTAGATCCGCCCCCCCGGGAGACCCAGTACTTC. This encodes CASSLDPPPRETQYF.